This T cell receptor beta chain was recorded in a study of cytomegalovirus exposure and HLA in healthy donors. Findings and limits, study-wide: It was likely that a cluster of highly shared sequence variants was a sequencing artifact. A later analysis reportedly identified an Asian-associated ancestry cluster as carrying fewer N-insertions than the approximately 670-donor mean.

Notes on this clone: Its antigen remains unknown.

Primers for the PCR totalled 60 Vbeta and 13 Jbeta. TCRdb's table, derived via immunoSEQ multiplex PCR, lists solely in-frame clones and lacks some. The sample has about 200,000 clones, 70% to 80% seen once. Sampled while nominally healthy, donors likely had unrecorded immune exposures. The germline V and J ends were trimmed by 0 bases and 6 bases, with 14 bases remaining between them. The CDR3 is made up of 15 amino acids. Per the germline V gene, CDR1 is LNHDA and CDR2 is SQIVND (reference sequence). The clonotype was recovered from a girl between 5 and 17 years old in good health and CMV-seropositive. The sequenced sample was PBMCs. The chain employs TRBV19 and TRBJ1-2; the D is unclear. The CDR3 region has the DNA TGTGCCAGTAGTATAGATAATCCCTGGAGGGATGGCTACACCTTC. Amino acid sequence: CASSIDNPWRDGYTF.